A selection of T cell receptor beta chains follows, all from one sample in a study of T cells expressing NK-cell markers. For each CDR3 protein, TCRdb gives one entry from its re-call of the 5' RACE reads, without DNA. The sample features about 460,000 distinct CDR3 sequences, with roughly 1.4% in its top ten. Sequenced input: blood T cells: a sorted CD56 or NKG2C T cell subset, CD4+ or CD8+ T cells, or bulk PBMC T cells (not recorded which). The receptors stem from a woman in her 50s in good health. CDR3s include the opening cysteine and the closing phenylalanine or tryptophan. The order of the fields is V gene, J gene, CDR3 protein.

TRBV27	TRBJ1-1	CASRAGPWSGAFF
TRBV5-1	TRBJ2-5	CASSSEGGGLQETQYF
TRBV30	TRBJ2-7	CAWSLQEAVQYF
TRBV6-5	TRBJ2-2	CASSYGTGAGELFF
TRBV6-1	TRBJ2-1	CASSERVGPRFF
TRBV11-2	TRBJ1-1	CASSLGGISKGYTEAFF
TRBV5-1	TRBJ2-1	CASSSRWQGDEQFF
TRBV6-1	TRBJ2-1	CASSGPIGEQFF
TRBV10-3	TRBJ2-7	CAIAASYEQYF
TRBV5-1	TRBJ2-3	CASSSLGTAQSTDTQYF
TRBV25-1	TRBJ2-7	CASSESGLWGGKVYEQYF
TRBV24-1	TRBJ2-1	CATIGREGARNEQFF
TRBV12-5	TRBJ2-1	CASGLWRDRNEQFF
TRBV5-1	TRBJ2-1	CASSVSTSGRVNNEQFF
TRBV4-1	TRBJ1-1	CASTRRDTEAFF
TRBV5-4	TRBJ2-3	CASSLGGLAGESDTQYF
TRBV11-3	TRBJ1-1	CASSTRTGDTEAFF
TRBV5-1	TRBJ2-5	CASSFSKARGSQETQYF
TRBV20-1	TRBJ2-3	CSARETVLYTQYF
TRBV10-2	TRBJ1-3	CASSSTGDSGNTIYF
TRBV12-3/TRBV12-4	TRBJ1-3	CASRPQGAEDTIYF
TRBV18	TRBJ1-2	CASSRDNANYGYTF
TRBV12-3/TRBV12-4	TRBJ1-2	CASSRQGVDGYTF
TRBV7-8	TRBJ2-1	CASARLNNEQFF
TRBV18	TRBJ2-7	CASSPPPQGAEQYF
TRBV5-1	TRBJ2-7	CASSGTGAYEQYF